The 29 T cell receptor beta chains below come from one sample, sequenced in a study of blood T cells in healthy people across ages (dated by TCRdb to 2014 to 2015). Libraries were built with 5' RACE. The sample was run on an Illumina HiSeq 2500. A second roughly 6 to 12 cycle PCR used a sample-barcoded 5' primer and a J-beta primer mix. TCRdb reran the public reads through fastp at Q25 and MiXCR, keeping productive beta chains. Rows are unified per CDR3 protein, each entry keeping the most common DNA and genes. The sample profile shows under 2 million distinct CDR3 sequences; roughly 32% of them were found once. The biggest ten clones account for around 10% of the sample. The specimen sequenced was blood. The receptor set was obtained from a woman aged 25 to 39 in good health.

J is TRBJ2-1 and V is TRBV6-1; possibly TRBD2 for D (6 bases). V lost 2 bases, J lost 9 bases, and 11 bases lay in between. Germline V lookup: CDR1 MNHNS, CDR2 SASEGT. CDR3 size: 13 residues. Written as DNA, the CDR3 is TGTGCCAGCAGTGAATCTAACGGGGGTGAGCAGTTCTTC. Protein product: CASSESNGGEQFF.

The chain carries TRBV20-1 and TRBJ2-5; 7 nucleotides agree with TRBD2. Losses at the gene ends were 0 bases for V and 12 bases for J; bases not matched to a gene: 19. The CDR3 has 16 residues. CDR1 is DFQATT, CDR2 SNEGSKA, per germline (reference sequence). Here the CDR3 DNA reads TGCAGTGCTAGAGATCGGTGGAGAAGCGGGACGGGGAAAGAGTACTTC. Encoded protein: CSARDRWRSGTGKEYF.

The gene calls are TRBV15 and TRBJ1-2; TRBD1 agrees at 9 bases. CDR3 length: 19 residues. Trimming at V came to 2 bases and at J to 6 bases, leaving 19 bases not matched to a gene. Germline-derived CDR1 and CDR2 are LNHNV and YYDKDF (reference sequence). Written as DNA, the CDR3 is TGTGCCACCAGCAGAAGAAACAGGGACAGGGCAGCGGAGATGAATGGCTACACCTTC. Its protein product is CATSRRNRDRAAEMNGYTF.

This clonotype has just a few counts. This rearrangement joins TRBV7-9 to TRBJ2-3; 9 positions agree with TRBD1. The germline V gene has CDR1 SEHNR and CDR2 FQNEAQ (reference sequence). V shed 0 bases and J 4 bases; nucleotides not matched to a gene: 8. This CDR3 comprises 17 residues. In nucleotides, the CDR3 is TGTGCCAGCAGCTTAGCCGGCACAGGGGGCAGGGCAGATACGCAGTATTTT. Residues: CASSLAGTGGRADTQYF.

V and J are TRBV29-1 and TRBJ1-1; D is ambiguous. Trimming cost V 4 bases and J 8 bases, with 17 bases left between them. The germline V gene encodes CDR1 SQVTM and CDR2 ANQGSEA. The CDR3 spans 13 residues. This CDR3 is CSVVNRTELEAFF. The CDR3 bases are TGCAGCGTTGTCAACAGAACGGAACTAGAAGCTTTCTTT.

This clonotype has just a few counts. The rearrangement uses TRBV20-1 and TRBJ2-4; weak D call: TRBD2 (6 bases). Germline V lookup: CDR1 DFQATT, CDR2 SNEGSKA (reference sequence). CDR3 length: 15 amino acids. Trimming shortened V by 8 bases and J by 0 bases, and 17 bases separated the two germline ends. The CDR3 loop reads CSTSGAGAAKNIQYF. The DNA of the CDR3 is TGCAGTACCTCGGGAGCGGGTGCAGCCAAAAACATTCAGTACTTC.

J is TRBJ2-3 and V is TRBV11-2, with 9 bases aligning to TRBD2. Germline CDR1 reads SGHAT; CDR2 reads FQNNGV. The CDR3 loop spans 16 amino acids. V lost 5 bases, J lost 1 base, and 7 bases stayed unmatched. The CDR3 DNA follows: TGTGCCAGCAGCATCGGGACTAGCATGGGCACAGATACGCAGTATTTT. Translation gives CASSIGTSMGTDTQYF.

This clonotype appeared many times. V usage is TRBV29-1 and J usage is TRBJ2-1; perhaps TRBD2 as D (5 bases). The CDR3 is made up of 14 amino acids. Germline V lookup: CDR1 SQVTM, CDR2 ANQGSEA. The V gene lost 4 bases and the J gene lost 4 bases, with 14 bases spanning the gap. As DNA, the CDR3 is TGCAGCGTTGTAGGATTAGCGCCGTACAATGAGCAGTTCTTC. Protein product: CSVVGLAPYNEQFF.

This chain links TRBV2 with TRBJ2-5, with D perhaps TRBD1 (6 bases). Trimming shortened V by 3 bases and J by 7 bases, and 18 bases separated the two germline ends. The CDR3 loop spans 15 amino acids. Germline V gene data show CDR1 as SNHLY and CDR2 as FYNNEI. The CDR3: CASSEVPGPQGTQYF. The CDR3, as DNA: TGTGCCAGCAGTGAGGTCCCAGGACCACAGGGGACCCAGTACTTC.

V usage is TRBV20-1 and J usage is TRBJ2-5; D may correspond to TRBD1 or TRBD2 (5 bases each). Germline assignment: CDR1 DFQATT and CDR2 SNEGSKA (reference sequence). The V end was cut by 3 bases, the J end by 2 bases, with 13 bases between. The CDR3 contains 14 residues. The CDR3 DNA is TGCAGTGCTAGCGTCAGGGAGCCTCAAGAGACCCAGTACTTC. This encodes CSASVREPQETQYF.

This clonotype appeared many times. This chain links TRBV29-1 with TRBJ2-7; D not certain. V lost 1 base to trimming and J lost 5 bases, with 15 bases between them. Germline V gives CDR1 SQVTM, CDR2 ANQGSEA. The CDR3 spans 14 residues. The CDR3 is CSVEAAGKLDEQYF. The DNA of the CDR3 is TGCAGCGTTGAAGCGGCAGGAAAGTTGGACGAGCAGTACTTC.

The rearrangement uses TRBV27 and TRBJ1-1; D gene uncertain. The germline V gene has CDR1 MNHEY and CDR2 SMNVEV (reference sequence). This CDR3 contains 14 residues. V was pared by 5 bases and J by 4 bases, with 14 bases between. The CDR3 DNA follows: TGTGCCAGCAGTCTCCGGTGGGGAACCACTGAAGCTTTCTTT. It is translated as CASSLRWGTTEAFF.

There are a few counts of this clonotype. The DNA for the CDR3 is TGTGCCAGCAGTTCAAGCGGGAGGCCGTTCTTC. It is translated as CASSSSGRPFF. The V gene is TRBV6-2 or TRBV6-3, the J gene TRBJ2-1; 9 bases fit TRBD2. The trim removed 4 bases at V and 15 bases at J, leaving 4 bases unmatched. CDR1 and CDR2 (germline): MNHEY, SVGEGT. The CDR3 spans 11 residues.

This sequence joins TRBV20-1 and TRBJ2-3; TRBD1 agrees at 10 bases. The ends lost 5 bases at V and 0 bases at J; junction bases unmatched: 11. Germline V lookup: CDR1 DFQATT, CDR2 SNEGSKA (reference sequence). The CDR3 is 17 residues long. The CDR3 coding sequence is TGCAGTGCTGAATCACCGGGACAGGGGTCTAGCACAGATACGCAGTATTTT. It specifies CSAESPGQGSSTDTQYF.

J is TRBJ2-4 and V is TRBV9; 16 positions match TRBD2. Per germline, CDR1 SGDLS and CDR2 YYNGEE. V lost 3 bases and J lost 1; bases outside the gene matches: 13. This CDR3 has 21 residues. The CDR3 region is CASSAGLAGGPYAGAKNIQYF. CDR3 coding DNA: TGTGCCAGCAGCGCGGGACTAGCGGGAGGGCCATACGCTGGGGCCAAAAACATTCAGTACTTC. Based on the CDR3 plus reference TRBV9 and TRBJ2-4, the full variable domain is DSGVTQTPKHLITATGQRVTLRCSPRSGDLSVYWYQQSLDQGLQFLIQYYNGEERAKGNILERFSAQQFPDLHSELNLSSLELGDSALYFCASSAGLAGGPYAGAKNIQYFGAGTRLSVL.

The chain has TRBV6-1 and TRBJ2-3; 11 bases are shared with TRBD2. The CDR3 totals 16 residues. The J segment lost 3 bases and the V segment lost 2 bases, leaving 4 bases of the junction unmatched. From germline, CDR1 is MNHNS and CDR2 SASEGT. CDR3 region: CASSEWASGRTDTQYF. The CDR3 bases are TGTGCCAGCAGTGAATGGGCTAGCGGGAGGACAGATACGCAGTATTTT.

Of note for this clonotype: This could be a read error, since a much larger clone is one nucleotide away. The chain has TRBV2 and TRBJ1-1; D unresolved. Looked up from germline, CDR1 is SNHLY and CDR2 is FYNNEI. This CDR3 has 13 residues. V was cut by 5 bases and J by 4 bases, with 11 bases left in between. The DNA for the CDR3 is TGTGCCAGCAGTTGGTTGGAGAGCACTGAAGCTTTCTTT. Its protein is CASSWLESTEAFF.

This sequence joins TRBV12-5 and TRBJ2-7; TRBD2 might be the D (7 bases). The tail of the sequence fits TRBJ2-5 better, so the J call may be wrong. The CDR3 consists of 13 residues. Per germline, CDR1 LGHNT and CDR2 FRNRAP. Here the CDR3 DNA reads TGTGCTAGTGGTCTAGGGGGGGGGGAGACCCAGTACTTC. Protein product: CASGLGGGETQYF.

This clonotype was seen a few times. V is TRBV9 and J is TRBJ2-3; D not certain. V gave up 0 bases and J gave up 0 bases, with 8 bases separating them. The germline CDR1 and CDR2 sequences are SGDLS and YYNGEE. CDR3 length equals 15 residues. CDR3 protein: CASSVDAPSTDTQYF. The CDR3 DNA follows: TGTGCCAGCAGCGTAGACGCTCCTAGCACAGATACGCAGTATTTT. Using reference TRBV9 and TRBJ2-3 for the parts outside the CDR3, the full variable domain is DSGVTQTPKHLITATGQRVTLRCSPRSGDLSVYWYQQSLDQGLQFLIQYYNGEERAKGNILERFSAQQFPDLHSELNLSSLELGDSALYFCASSVDAPSTDTQYFGPGTRLTVL.

This clonotype was counted only a few times. The chain links TRBV4-1 to TRBJ2-7, with TRBD2 matching 11 bases. Germline trimming cut 3 bases from V and 5 bases from J; bases unmatched to any gene: 9. Per germline, CDR1 MGHRA and CDR2 YSYEKL. This CDR3 has 16 residues. CDR3 region: CASSQALLAGDHEQYF. The CDR3 DNA is TGCGCCAGCAGCCAGGCCTTACTAGCGGGGGACCACGAGCAGTACTTC.

This clonotype occurred a few times. The rearrangement links TRBV27 to TRBJ1-2; tentatively, D is TRBD1 (6 bases). Looked up from germline, CDR1 is MNHEY and CDR2 is SMNVEV (reference sequence). The CDR3 consists of 18 residues. Trimming left V 5 bases short and J 2 bases short, with 24 bases between. DNA of the CDR3: TGTGCCAGCAGTCTCAACTTTCCGGGACACCAGACCAACTATGGCTACACCTTC. This sequence encodes CASSLNFPGHQTNYGYTF.

The rearrangement joins TRBV29-1 to TRBJ1-2; the D gene is possibly TRBD1 (6 bases). V was clipped by 7 bases and J by 6 bases, with 12 bases between them. Germline lookup yields CDR1 SQVTM and CDR2 ANQGSEA. This CDR3 has 11 residues. The DNA for the CDR3 is TGCAGCGGAAGGGGGGTGGATGGCTACACCTTC. Translating it yields CSGRGVDGYTF.

V and J are TRBV2 and TRBJ2-1, with 13 bases aligning to TRBD2. The germline CDR1 and CDR2 sequences are SNHLY and FYNNEI. Unmatched junction bases numbered 7, after V lost 4 bases and J lost 10 bases. The CDR3 loop spans 15 amino acids. The CDR3 coding sequence is TGTGCCAGCAGTGCAGGGACTAGCGGGACTTCAGAGCAGTTCTTC. This encodes CASSAGTSGTSEQFF.

This sequence joins TRBV30 and TRBJ2-5; D is possibly TRBD2 (5 bases). The J call is uncertain, as TRBJ2-7 better fits the DNA end. Germline lookup yields CDR1 GTSNPN and CDR2 SVGIG (reference sequence). The CDR3 sequence is 14 residues long. The CDR3 sequence is CASKPSGGPYEQYF. The CDR3 nucleotides are TGTGCCTCAAAACCCAGCGGTGGCCCCTACGAGCAGTACTTC.

The chain employs TRBV29-1 and TRBJ1-6; 8 bases align to TRBD1. J gave up 7 bases and V 4 bases, and 3 bases lay outside the gene matches. This CDR3 is 13 amino acids long. Germline CDR1 and CDR2: SQVTM and ANQGSEA. This CDR3 reads CSVGTGRNSPLHF. In DNA form, the CDR3 reads TGCAGCGTTGGGACAGGGAGAAATTCACCCCTCCACTTT.

In this sample, this clonotype turned up once. The CDR3 bases are TGTGCCAGCAGCCCCTTGGGACTACCTGACACCGGGGAGCTGTTTTTT. Encoded protein: CASSPLGLPDTGELFF. The chain is built from TRBV5-6 and TRBJ2-2; 7 bases fit TRBD2. The germline gives CDR1 SGHDT, CDR2 YYEEEE. There are 16 residues in the CDR3. J lost 3 bases, V lost 4 bases, and 9 bases had no gene match. The variable domain in full, completed from reference TRBV5-6 and TRBJ2-2, reads DAGVTQSPTHLIKTRGQQVTLRCSPKSGHDTVSWYQQALGQGPQFIFQYYEEEERQRGNFPDRFSGHQFPNYSSELNVNALLLGDSALYLCASSPLGLPDTGELFFGEGSRLTVL.

The chain uses TRBV2 and TRBJ2-7; D is unclear. The CDR3 consists of 14 residues. The V end lost 3 bases, the J end lost 1 base, and 10 bases lay between the germline ends. In germline, CDR1 is SNHLY, CDR2 FYNNEI. The CDR3 DNA reads as TGTGCCAGCAGTGATAATGCGCAGTCCTACGAGCAGTACTTC. Translated: CASSDNAQSYEQYF.

This clonotype was recorded a few times. This chain uses TRBV7-2 with TRBJ2-1; D gene ambiguous. Germline CDR1 SGHTA, CDR2 FQGNSA. The CDR3 is made up of 16 amino acids. Between the trimmed V and J ends, which lost 5 bases and 1 base, there was a span of 15 bases. The CDR3: CASSPGPDPSYNEQFF. In DNA, the CDR3 is TGTGCCAGCAGCCCCGGGCCGGACCCGTCCTACAATGAGCAGTTCTTC.

This clonotype has more than one count but fewer than ten. One junction end disagrees with the germline gene, perhaps due to a read error. The V gene is TRBV4-2, the J gene TRBJ2-1, with 10 bases matching TRBD2. This CDR3 contains 16 residues. Germline CDR1 reads LGHNA; CDR2 reads YNFKEQ. The CDR3 sequence: CASSKGLADSYNEQFF. In DNA, the CDR3 is TGCGCCAGCAGCAAAGGACTAGCGGACTCCTACAATGAGCAGTTCTTC.